Listed below are T cell receptor beta chains from one sample, sequenced in a study of shared clonotypes between healthy human individuals. Clones were read by immunoSEQ multiplex PCR, and TCRdb kept only the in-frame ones, dropping some. The data hold about 2 million clones, with approximately 94% observed a single time. Sequencing input: naive CD8+ T cells sorted from blood. The receptors stem from a man between 18 and 29 years old in good health. CDR3s include the opening cysteine and the closing phenylalanine or tryptophan. D genes are given only for firm matches. The size of a clone is reported for some rows only, either as once, few or many, or as a class for expanded clones.

clone size: .
V gene: TRBV28
J gene: TRBJ1-1
D gene: .
CDR3 DNA: TGTGCCAGCAGTTTACTGGTCGGGAACACTGAAGCTTTCTTT
CDR3 protein: CASSLLVGNTEAFF

clone size: .
V gene: TRBV10-3
J gene: TRBJ2-1
D gene: .
CDR3 DNA: TGTGCCATCACAGAGGGAGGCGCCTACAATGAGCAGTTCTTC
CDR3 protein: CAITEGGAYNEQFF

clone size: .
V gene: TRBV5-4
J gene: TRBJ2-7
D gene: .
CDR3 DNA: TGTGCCAGCAGCTTAACATGGGGCCTTGGGGCCGAGCAGTACTTC
CDR3 protein: CASSLTWGLGAEQYF

clone size: .
V gene: TRBV10-3
J gene: TRBJ2-1
D gene: .
CDR3 DNA: TGTGCCATCAGTGAAAGGACGGAGGGGGCTAATGAGCAGTTCTTC
CDR3 protein: CAISERTEGANEQFF

clone size: .
V gene: TRBV29-1
J gene: TRBJ1-4
D gene: TRBD1
CDR3 DNA: TGCAGCGTTGAAGCCGGGACAGTAGGCGAAAAACTGTTTTTT
CDR3 protein: CSVEAGTVGEKLFF

clone size: .
V gene: TRBV4-3
J gene: TRBJ2-2
D gene: TRBD1
CDR3 DNA: TGCGCCAGCAGCCAAGACGGGACAGGGGTCACCGGGGAGCTGTTTTTT
CDR3 protein: CASSQDGTGVTGELFF

clone size: .
V gene: TRBV25-1
J gene: TRBJ2-1
D gene: .
CDR3 DNA: TGTGCCAGCAGTGAGTCTATTGGGGGTGAGCAGTTCTTC
CDR3 protein: CASSESIGGEQFF

clone size: .
V gene: TRBV15
J gene: TRBJ2-3
D gene: .
CDR3 DNA: TGTGCCACCAGCAGGGGTCTAGCGCCTAGCACAGATACGCAGTATTTT
CDR3 protein: CATSRGLAPSTDTQYF

clone size: .
V gene: TRBV7-8
J gene: TRBJ1-1
D gene: .
CDR3 DNA: TGTGCCAGCAGCGACACAATGATTGAAGCTTTCTTT
CDR3 protein: CASSDTMIEAFF

clone size: once
V gene: TRBV10-2
J gene: TRBJ2-1
D gene: TRBD2
CDR3 DNA: TGCGCCAGCAGTGAGTCGAGTAGCGGGTGGGAACCCTACAATGAGCAGTTCTTC
CDR3 protein: CASSESSSGWEPYNEQFF

clone size: .
V gene: TRBV5-1
J gene: TRBJ2-7
D gene: .
CDR3 DNA: TGCGCCAGCCGCCCCGGGACGGAAAGCTCCTACGAGCAGTACTTC
CDR3 protein: CASRPGTESSYEQYF

clone size: once
V gene: TRBV5-4
J gene: TRBJ1-6
D gene: TRBD1
CDR3 DNA: TGTGCCAGCGGGTCGGGACAGCAGAATTCACCCCTCCACTTT
CDR3 protein: CASGSGQQNSPLHF

clone size: .
V gene: TRBV7-8
J gene: TRBJ1-4
D gene: TRBD1
CDR3 DNA: TGTGCCAGCAGCTTTCGGGACAGGGGGCGCCTGAATGAAAAACTGTTTTTT
CDR3 protein: CASSFRDRGRLNEKLFF

clone size: .
V gene: TRBV9
J gene: TRBJ1-6
D gene: .
CDR3 DNA: TGTGCCAGCAGCCGGGACTCTTATAATTCACCCCTCCACTTT
CDR3 protein: CASSRDSYNSPLHF

clone size: .
V gene: TRBV9
J gene: TRBJ2-3
D gene: TRBD2
CDR3 DNA: TGTGCCAGCAGCGTAGAGACTAGCGGAACAATAACCACAGATACGCAGTATTTT
CDR3 protein: CASSVETSGTITTDTQYF

clone size: .
V gene: TRBV30
J gene: TRBJ1-2
D gene: .
CDR3 DNA: TGTGCCGTTCAAGACTGGGAGGGCTACACCTTC
CDR3 protein: CAVQDWEGYTF

clone size: once
V gene: TRBV9
J gene: TRBJ2-3
D gene: .
CDR3 DNA: TGTGCCAGCAGTCCCGGGGGAGCAGATACGCAGTATTTT
CDR3 protein: CASSPGGADTQYF

clone size: .
V gene: TRBV5-6
J gene: TRBJ1-1
D gene: TRBD1
CDR3 DNA: TGTGCCAGCAGCTGGGCGACAGGGGGCACTGAAGCTTTCTTT
CDR3 protein: CASSWATGGTEAFF

clone size: .
V gene: TRBV5-1
J gene: TRBJ2-3
D gene: .
CDR3 DNA: TGCGCCAGCAGCTTAGAGGTTACAGATACGCAGTATTTT
CDR3 protein: CASSLEVTDTQYF

clone size: .
V gene: TRBV5-1
J gene: TRBJ1-2
D gene: .
CDR3 DNA: TGCGCCAGCAGCCCGGAAGATAACTATGGCTACACCTTC
CDR3 protein: CASSPEDNYGYTF

clone size: .
V gene: TRBV7-9
J gene: TRBJ2-7
D gene: TRBD2
CDR3 DNA: TGTGCCAGCAGCTCTGGACTAGCGGGGGGTTACTACGAGCAGTACTTC
CDR3 protein: CASSSGLAGGYYEQYF

clone size: .
V gene: TRBV6-6
J gene: TRBJ1-1
D gene: .
CDR3 DNA: TGTGCCAGCAGTTACTCGGAAGGGGGCACTGAAGCTTTCTTT
CDR3 protein: CASSYSEGGTEAFF

clone size: .
V gene: TRBV12-2
J gene: TRBJ1-1
D gene: .
CDR3 DNA: TGTGCAAGTCGCTTAGGACTGGGGGCAAACACTGAAGCTTTCTTT
CDR3 protein: CASRLGLGANTEAFF

clone size: .
V gene: TRBV5-1
J gene: TRBJ2-2
D gene: .
CDR3 DNA: TGCGCCAGCAGCTTGGATTCGGGAGCCGGGGAGCTGTTTTTT
CDR3 protein: CASSLDSGAGELFF

clone size: .
V gene: TRBV5-1
J gene: TRBJ1-2
D gene: TRBD1
CDR3 DNA: TGCGCCAGCAGCCCTTGGACAGGGGCAACAGTAGATGGCTACACCTTC
CDR3 protein: CASSPWTGATVDGYTF

clone size: .
V gene: TRBV7-9
J gene: TRBJ1-3
D gene: TRBD1
CDR3 DNA: TGTGCCAGCAGCTGGACAGGCTGGGGAAACACCATATATTTT
CDR3 protein: CASSWTGWGNTIYF